This T cell receptor beta chain originates from a study of blood T cell repertoires in COVID-19. The overall study: In each case, the material was cDNA or gDNA derived from T cells, B-cell-depleted T cells, or PBMCs.

As processed by the authors: Reference gene primer amplification gave nucleated cell count estimates. Sequencing used immunoSEQ multiplex PCR; TCRdb keeps in-frame clones, though not all of them. That table supplies the V and J calls and clone size; D and trimming were determined from the DNA. The table has about 150,000 clones, 75% to 90% seen once. Remarks on this clone: An end of the junction differs from the germline gene, which may be a read error.

Germline V gene lookup returns CDR1 PRHDT and CDR2 FYEKMQ (reference sequence). The CDR3 has 15 residues. J is TRBJ2-1 and V is TRBV13, with D maybe TRBD2 (6 bases). The sequenced sample was peripheral blood. This TCR was recovered from a man in his sixties or seventies with acute or convalescent COVID-19. The CDR3 here is CASSLGDFRLGEQFF. The CDR3 bases are TGTGCCAGCAGCCTAGGGGACTTTAGGCTAGGTGAGCAGTTCTTC.